These T cell receptor beta chains were read from a single sample in a study of T cell responses to AZD1222 COVID-19 vaccine. Some clones are missing from TCRdb's copy, which holds only in-frame ones; the method was immunoSEQ multiplex PCR. The sample carries over 150,000 clones, about nine tenths recorded once. The sequences come from peripheral blood, collected on day 0 of AZD1222 vaccination. All receptors derive from an adult in good health. CDR3s include the opening cysteine and the closing phenylalanine or tryptophan. Fields, in order: J gene, clone size, V gene, D gene, CDR3 protein, CDR3 DNA. The D gene is left open where the match is weak. Only some rows state a clone size, as once, few, many or a class for expanded clones.

J gene: TRBJ2-7; clone size: .; V gene: TRBV5-1; D gene: .; CDR3 protein: CASSSSYEQYF; CDR3 DNA: TGCGCCAGCAGCTCCTCCTACGAGCAGTACTTC
J gene: TRBJ1-3; clone size: .; V gene: TRBV7-8; D gene: .; CDR3 protein: CASSLEGQDSGNTIYF; CDR3 DNA: TGTGCCAGCAGCTTAGAGGGCCAGGACTCTGGAAACACCATATATTTT
J gene: TRBJ2-5; clone size: .; V gene: TRBV2; D gene: .; CDR3 protein: CASSSVETQYF; CDR3 DNA: TGTGCCAGCAGTTCCGTAGAGACCCAGTACTTC
J gene: TRBJ2-6; clone size: .; V gene: TRBV13; D gene: TRBD2; CDR3 protein: CASSLVPGGPGANVLTF; CDR3 DNA: TGTGCCAGCAGCTTAGTCCCGGGGGGACCTGGGGCCAACGTCCTGACTTTC
J gene: TRBJ2-7; clone size: .; V gene: TRBV18; D gene: .; CDR3 protein: CASSEEQGGRREQYF; CDR3 DNA: TGTGCCAGCTCGGAGGAGCAGGGCGGGCGTCGCGAGCAGTACTTC
J gene: TRBJ1-2; clone size: .; V gene: TRBV7-2; D gene: .; CDR3 protein: CASSSELFYGYTF; CDR3 DNA: TGTGCCAGCAGCTCGGAGCTGTTTTATGGCTACACCTTC
J gene: TRBJ2-2; clone size: .; V gene: TRBV28; D gene: .; CDR3 protein: CASSYGGPGTGELFF; CDR3 DNA: TGTGCCAGCAGTTATGGGGGCCCCGGCACCGGGGAGCTGTTTTTT
J gene: TRBJ1-1; clone size: .; V gene: TRBV6-5; D gene: .; CDR3 protein: CASRPIGGEAFF; CDR3 DNA: TGTGCCAGCAGGCCCATAGGCGGTGAAGCTTTCTTT
J gene: TRBJ1-1; clone size: .; V gene: TRBV14; D gene: TRBD1; CDR3 protein: CASSQDLRDRYLLLTEAFF; CDR3 DNA: TGTGCCAGCAGCCAAGATCTCAGGGACAGATATTTGCTACTGACTGAAGCTTTCTTT
J gene: TRBJ1-6; clone size: .; V gene: TRBV19; D gene: .; CDR3 protein: CASMRDGGNSPLHF; CDR3 DNA: TGTGCCAGTATGCGGGACGGGGGAAATTCACCCCTCCACTTT
J gene: TRBJ1-1; clone size: .; V gene: TRBV28; D gene: .; CDR3 protein: CASSQIQANTEAFF; CDR3 DNA: TGTGCCAGCAGCCAAATACAGGCGAACACTGAAGCTTTCTTT
J gene: TRBJ1-5; clone size: .; V gene: TRBV4-1; D gene: .; CDR3 protein: CASSLGTPGQPQHF; CDR3 DNA: TGCGCCAGCAGCCTCGGGACCCCAGGCCAGCCCCAGCATTTT
J gene: TRBJ1-1; clone size: .; V gene: TRBV7-2; D gene: TRBD1; CDR3 protein: CASRLPGQGWTEAFF; CDR3 DNA: TGTGCCAGCAGACTTCCGGGACAGGGGTGGACTGAAGCTTTCTTT
J gene: TRBJ1-3; clone size: few; V gene: TRBV6-9; D gene: TRBD1; CDR3 protein: CASTENRDRGAEWKNTIYF; CDR3 DNA: TGTGCCAGCACCGAAAACCGGGACAGGGGAGCGGAATGGAAAAACACCATATATTTT
J gene: TRBJ1-2; clone size: .; V gene: TRBV28; D gene: .; CDR3 protein: CASSPPAPYGYTF; CDR3 DNA: TGTGCCAGCAGTCCACCGGCGCCCTATGGCTACACCTTC
J gene: TRBJ1-1; clone size: .; V gene: TRBV19; D gene: .; CDR3 protein: CASSYYLGRNTEAFF; CDR3 DNA: TGTGCCAGTAGTTACTACCTCGGCAGGAACACTGAAGCTTTCTTT
J gene: TRBJ1-4; clone size: once; V gene: TRBV9; D gene: .; CDR3 protein: CASSPRGTNEKLFF; CDR3 DNA: TGTGCCAGCAGCCCCCGAGGGACGAATGAAAAACTGTTTTTT
J gene: TRBJ1-1; clone size: .; V gene: TRBV11-2; D gene: TRBD1; CDR3 protein: CASSLDRGVTEAFF; CDR3 DNA: TGTGCCAGCAGCTTGGACAGGGGGGTGACTGAAGCTTTCTTT
J gene: TRBJ2-3; clone size: .; V gene: TRBV7-8; D gene: TRBD1; CDR3 protein: CASSFPETGENPSTDTQYF; CDR3 DNA: TGTGCCAGCAGCTTTCCTGAGACAGGGGAAAACCCTAGCACAGATACGCAGTATTTT
J gene: TRBJ1-5; clone size: once; V gene: TRBV24-1; D gene: .; CDR3 protein: CATSDFGQFKPQHF; CDR3 DNA: TGTGCCACCAGTGATTTTGGGCAGTTCAAGCCCCAGCATTTT
J gene: TRBJ2-3; clone size: .; V gene: TRBV7-2; D gene: .; CDR3 protein: CASSYQGTDTQYF; CDR3 DNA: TGTGCCAGCAGCTACCAGGGAACAGATACGCAGTATTTT
J gene: TRBJ2-5; clone size: .; V gene: TRBV9; D gene: .; CDR3 protein: CASSGGWRGTQETQYF; CDR3 DNA: TGTGCCAGCAGCGGTGGGTGGCGAGGGACCCAAGAGACCCAGTACTTC
J gene: TRBJ1-2; clone size: .; V gene: TRBV24-1; D gene: .; CDR3 protein: CATSDPGGVDYGYTF; CDR3 DNA: TGTGCCACCAGTGACCCCGGCGGGGTTGACTATGGCTACACCTTC
J gene: TRBJ2-3; clone size: .; V gene: TRBV6-5; D gene: .; CDR3 protein: CASTQDTTDTQYF; CDR3 DNA: TGTGCCAGCACCCAGGACACCACAGATACGCAGTATTTT
J gene: TRBJ1-4; clone size: once; V gene: TRBV25-1; D gene: .; CDR3 protein: CASRDRPNEKLFF; CDR3 DNA: TGTGCCAGCAGGGACAGACCTAATGAAAAACTGTTTTTT
J gene: TRBJ1-4; clone size: .; V gene: TRBV3-1/TRBV3-2; D gene: .; CDR3 protein: CASSLAVMDATNEKLFF; CDR3 DNA: TGTGCCAGCAGCCTAGCGGTGATGGACGCAACTAATGAAAAACTGTTTTTT
J gene: TRBJ1-1; clone size: .; V gene: TRBV3-1/TRBV3-2; D gene: .; CDR3 protein: CASSPQDRMNTEAFF; CDR3 DNA: TGTGCCAGCAGCCCCCAGGACAGAATGAACACTGAAGCTTTCTTT
J gene: TRBJ2-7; clone size: .; V gene: TRBV11-3; D gene: TRBD2; CDR3 protein: CASSSPGRGYDEQYF; CDR3 DNA: TGTGCCAGCAGCTCCCCGGGGAGGGGATACGACGAGCAGTACTTC
J gene: TRBJ1-1; clone size: .; V gene: TRBV7-6; D gene: TRBD1; CDR3 protein: CASSTSTGMNTEAFF; CDR3 DNA: TGTGCCAGCAGCACCTCGACAGGGATGAACACTGAAGCTTTCTTT
J gene: TRBJ1-2; clone size: .; V gene: TRBV27; D gene: .; CDR3 protein: CASSLSRGGGYGYTF; CDR3 DNA: TGTGCCAGCAGTTTATCCAGGGGTGGTGGCTATGGCTACACCTTC
J gene: TRBJ1-4; clone size: .; V gene: TRBV9; D gene: .; CDR3 protein: CASSGAADLNEKLFF; CDR3 DNA: TGTGCCAGCAGCGGGGCGGCGGACCTTAATGAAAAACTGTTTTTT
J gene: TRBJ1-2; clone size: .; V gene: TRBV2; D gene: .; CDR3 protein: CASRTDINYGYTF; CDR3 DNA: TGTGCCAGCAGGACGGACATTAACTATGGCTACACCTTC
J gene: TRBJ1-5; clone size: .; V gene: TRBV21-1; D gene: .; CDR3 protein: CASSKIGQQYSNQPQHF; CDR3 DNA: TGTGCCAGCAGCAAAATTGGCCAGCAATATAGCAATCAGCCCCAGCATTTT
J gene: TRBJ2-1; clone size: .; V gene: TRBV27; D gene: .; CDR3 protein: CASSGRGQSSYNEQFF; CDR3 DNA: TGTGCCAGCAGTGGGAGAGGACAGAGCTCCTACAATGAGCAGTTCTTC
J gene: TRBJ2-7; clone size: .; V gene: TRBV7-2; D gene: .; CDR3 protein: CASSLIARRLNEQYF; CDR3 DNA: TGTGCCAGCAGCTTAATTGCGAGACGACTGAACGAGCAGTACTTC
J gene: TRBJ1-2; clone size: .; V gene: TRBV7-6; D gene: .; CDR3 protein: CASSLAGGNYGYTF; CDR3 DNA: TGTGCCAGCAGCTTAGCAGGCGGAAACTATGGCTACACCTTC
J gene: TRBJ2-1; clone size: .; V gene: TRBV7-2; D gene: .; CDR3 protein: CASSLYVSSYNEQFF; CDR3 DNA: TGTGCCAGCAGCTTATATGTTAGCTCCTACAATGAGCAGTTCTTC
J gene: TRBJ1-5; clone size: .; V gene: TRBV6-5; D gene: TRBD1; CDR3 protein: CACWDRVGNQPQHF; CDR3 DNA: TGTGCCTGCTGGGACAGGGTAGGCAATCAGCCCCAGCATTTT
J gene: TRBJ1-2; clone size: .; V gene: TRBV5-1; D gene: .; CDR3 protein: CASSLGSGDYGYTF; CDR3 DNA: TGCGCCAGCAGCTTGGGGTCAGGGGACTATGGCTACACCTTC
J gene: TRBJ2-7; clone size: .; V gene: TRBV12-3/TRBV12-4; D gene: .; CDR3 protein: CASKDLYEQYF; CDR3 DNA: TGTGCCAGCAAGGACCTATATGAGCAGTACTTC
J gene: TRBJ2-1; clone size: few; V gene: TRBV4-1; D gene: .; CDR3 protein: CASSQEQRGRGEQFF; CDR3 DNA: TGCGCCAGCAGCCAAGAGCAGAGGGGGCGGGGTGAGCAGTTCTTC
J gene: TRBJ1-1; clone size: few; V gene: TRBV19; D gene: .; CDR3 protein: CASSIGGGDTEAFF; CDR3 DNA: TGTGCCAGTAGTATAGGAGGGGGGGACACTGAAGCTTTCTTT
J gene: TRBJ2-1; clone size: .; V gene: TRBV5-1; D gene: TRBD1; CDR3 protein: CASSLGRGVRDRVSNEQFF; CDR3 DNA: TGCGCCAGCAGCTTGGGGCGTGGAGTTCGGGACAGGGTGTCAAATGAGCAGTTCTTC
J gene: TRBJ1-2; clone size: .; V gene: TRBV28; D gene: .; CDR3 protein: CASSLGEPVYGYTF; CDR3 DNA: TGTGCCAGCAGTTTAGGGGAGCCTGTCTATGGCTACACCTTC
J gene: TRBJ1-1; clone size: .; V gene: TRBV29-1; D gene: .; CDR3 protein: CSAREGGTKAFF; CDR3 DNA: TGCAGCGCCAGGGAGGGGGGGACCAAAGCTTTCTTT
J gene: TRBJ1-5; clone size: .; V gene: TRBV28; D gene: .; CDR3 protein: CASSLSDSTQPQHF; CDR3 DNA: TGTGCCAGCAGTTTATCAGACAGCACTCAGCCCCAGCATTTT
J gene: TRBJ1-1; clone size: .; V gene: TRBV28; D gene: TRBD1; CDR3 protein: CATIKQGQEWVNTEAFF; CDR3 DNA: TGTGCCACCATAAAACAGGGGCAAGAATGGGTGAACACTGAAGCTTTCTTT
J gene: TRBJ1-5; clone size: .; V gene: TRBV5-3; D gene: .; CDR3 protein: CARSLTPGLRLVSNQPQHF; CDR3 DNA: TGTGCCAGAAGCTTGACCCCGGGACTGAGATTGGTGAGCAATCAGCCCCAGCATTTT
J gene: TRBJ2-3; clone size: .; V gene: TRBV29-1; D gene: TRBD2; CDR3 protein: CSVEGAGGKGDTQYF; CDR3 DNA: TGCAGCGTTGAAGGGGCGGGGGGTAAGGGGGATACGCAGTATTTT
J gene: TRBJ2-1; clone size: .; V gene: TRBV2; D gene: TRBD2; CDR3 protein: CASTSGTSETNEQFF; CDR3 DNA: TGTGCCAGCACCTCCGGGACTAGCGAGACAAATGAGCAGTTCTTC
J gene: TRBJ1-1; clone size: .; V gene: TRBV29-1; D gene: TRBD1; CDR3 protein: CSVRTGGVTEAFF; CDR3 DNA: TGCAGCGTAAGGACAGGGGGCGTCACTGAAGCTTTCTTT
J gene: TRBJ2-1; clone size: .; V gene: TRBV7-3; D gene: TRBD2; CDR3 protein: CASSAWLAGGINEQFF; CDR3 DNA: TGTGCCAGCAGCGCTTGGCTAGCGGGGGGCATTAATGAGCAGTTCTTC
J gene: TRBJ1-5; clone size: .; V gene: TRBV2; D gene: .; CDR3 protein: CASSGRGFNQPQHF; CDR3 DNA: TGTGCCAGCAGTGGTAGGGGGTTCAACCAGCCCCAGCATTTT
J gene: TRBJ1-5; clone size: .; V gene: TRBV18; D gene: .; CDR3 protein: CASSPDDGQPWPQHF; CDR3 DNA: TGTGCCAGCTCACCGGATGACGGACAGCCCTGGCCCCAGCATTTT
J gene: TRBJ1-1; clone size: .; V gene: TRBV5-1; D gene: .; CDR3 protein: CASSSQENTEAFF; CDR3 DNA: TGCGCCAGCAGCTCACAGGAGAACACTGAAGCTTTCTTT
J gene: TRBJ1-2; clone size: .; V gene: TRBV28; D gene: TRBD1; CDR3 protein: CASSLRDRASYGYTF; CDR3 DNA: TGTGCCAGCAGTTTGAGGGACAGGGCTTCTTATGGCTACACCTTC
J gene: TRBJ1-4; clone size: few; V gene: TRBV28; D gene: .; CDR3 protein: CASSLFGGATNEKLFF; CDR3 DNA: TGTGCCAGCAGTTTATTCGGAGGGGCAACTAATGAAAAACTGTTTTTT